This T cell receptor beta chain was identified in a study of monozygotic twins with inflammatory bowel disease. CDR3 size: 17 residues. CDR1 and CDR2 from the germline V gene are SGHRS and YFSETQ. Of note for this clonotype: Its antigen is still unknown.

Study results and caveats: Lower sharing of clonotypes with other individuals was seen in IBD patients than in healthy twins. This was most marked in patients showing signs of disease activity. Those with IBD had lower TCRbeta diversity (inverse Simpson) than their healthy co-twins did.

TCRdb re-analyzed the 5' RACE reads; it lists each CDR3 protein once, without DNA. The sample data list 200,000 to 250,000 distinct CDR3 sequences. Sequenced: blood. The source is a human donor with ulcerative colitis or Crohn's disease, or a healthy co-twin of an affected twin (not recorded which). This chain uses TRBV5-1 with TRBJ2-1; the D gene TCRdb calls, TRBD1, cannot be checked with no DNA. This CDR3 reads CASTPTTGAASYNEQFF.